The clone carrying this T cell receptor (beta chain) was seen only once. What it recognizes is unknown. The CDR3 consists of 15 residues. V shed 2 bases and J 0 bases; nucleotides not matched to a gene: 1. CDR1 is SGHKS, CDR2 YYEKEE, per germline (reference sequence). This sample was included in a study of T cell responses to AZD1222 COVID-19 vaccine. Repertoires were generated with immunoSEQ multiplex PCR, while TCRdb's copy carries only in-frame clones and drops some. In the table there are more than 85,000 clones, less than 95% of which are singletons. Findings of the study overall: Without day 14 samples, only post-peak T cell repertoires were studied. Unmutated variant regions are reportedly the target of nearly half of TCRs that are spike-specific. Clonal diversity may have been underestimated, and the donors were mostly white British, with more females than males.

The analysis combined second doses at about 4 or about 12 weeks. This rearrangement joins TRBV5-5 to TRBJ2-1; 8 bases agree with TRBD2. This specimen consisted of peripheral blood, obtained 28 days after the second AZD1222 dose. This TCR was recovered from an adult who received the AZD1222 COVID-19 vaccine. The CDR3 spells CASSFLAGSYNEQFF. The CDR3 DNA follows: TGTGCCAGCAGCTTTCTAGCGGGCTCCTACAATGAGCAGTTCTTC.